These T cell receptor beta chains were read from a single sample in a study of vaccination effects on CD4 cells after COVID-19. For these TCRs, the target antigens are not known. Sequencing was performed with immunoSEQ multiplex PCR; in TCRdb, only in-frame clones are kept and a portion is missing. The data contain tens of thousands of clones, around 86% of them seen just once; the ten biggest clones take up 5.8%. Material: CD4+ T cells from PBMCs cultured with SARS-CoV-2 spike peptides, obtained after COVID-19 vaccination. Receptor source: a human donor who received a COVID-19 vaccine. Some clones in this sample may be carry-over from other donors' samples. Each CDR3 is given with its conserved first and last residue. The D gene is left open where the match is weak. Size is stated for part of the rows, as once, few or many counts, or as a class when the clone is expanded.

cdr3_length j_call v_call d_call clone_size cdr3_aa cdr3_nt
14 TRBJ2-1 TRBV5-1 NA NA CASSLVQQYNEQFF TGCGCCAGCAGCTTGGTCCAACAATACAATGAGCAGTTCTTC
16 TRBJ1-1 TRBV28 NA NA CASSLPGAQRNTEAFF TGTGCCAGCAGTTTACCGGGAGCGCAGAGGAACACTGAAGCTTTCTTT
16 TRBJ1-2 TRBV9 TRBD1 NA CASSAPGQGALYGYTF TGTGCCAGCAGCGCACCGGGACAGGGGGCCCTCTATGGCTACACCTTC
15 TRBJ1-3 TRBV25-1 NA NA CASSDPRGPGNTIYF TGTGCCAGCAGTGATCCGCGGGGTCCCGGAAACACCATATATTTT
12 TRBJ1-1 TRBV3-1/TRBV3-2 NA NA CASSQSNTEAFF TGTGCCAGCAGCCAGTCGAACACTGAAGCTTTCTTT
11 TRBJ2-3 TRBV12-3/TRBV12-4 NA medium-sized CASSPGLRQYF TGTGCCAGCAGTCCGGGACTTCGGCAGTATTTT
14 TRBJ1-2 TRBV6-5 NA few CASSSAAPNYGYTF TGTGCCAGCAGTTCAGCAGCCCCCAACTATGGCTACACCTTC
12 TRBJ2-5 TRBV15 NA once CATSRDRETQYF TGTGCCACCAGCAGAGATAGGGAGACCCAGTACTTC
16 TRBJ2-1 TRBV6-2/TRBV6-3 NA NA CASSYPPGGAYNEQFF TGTGCCAGCAGTTACCCCCCAGGGGGGGCCTACAATGAGCAGTTCTTC
14 TRBJ2-1 TRBV18 TRBD1 few CASSRKTGENEQFF TGTGCCAGCTCACGAAAGACAGGGGAGAATGAGCAGTTCTTC
13 TRBJ2-4 TRBV13 NA few CASSSLTSSIQYF TGTGCCAGCAGCTCCCTTACTAGTAGCATTCAGTACTTC
21 TRBJ1-4 TRBV6-6 TRBD1 once CASSTITKFIGTGGGKEKLFF TGTGCCAGCAGCACAATAACAAAGTTTATCGGGACAGGGGGAGGGAAAGAAAAACTGTTTTTT
13 TRBJ1-1 TRBV30 TRBD1 few CAWSRDRNTEAFF TGTGCCTGGAGTCGGGACAGGAACACTGAAGCTTTCTTT
16 TRBJ2-3 TRBV9 NA NA CASSVGSNDITDTQYF TGTGCCAGCAGCGTAGGGTCTAACGATATCACAGATACGCAGTATTTT
15 TRBJ1-4 TRBV2 NA NA CASLGEGLPNEKLFF TGTGCCAGTTTGGGGGAGGGGTTGCCTAATGAAAAACTGTTTTTT
14 TRBJ2-3 TRBV21-1 NA NA CASSKKIRADTQYF TGTGCCAGCAGCAAAAAGATTCGGGCAGATACGCAGTATTTT
20 TRBJ2-5 TRBV12-5 TRBD2 NA CASGLVSDGTSGGRVETQYF TGTGCTAGTGGTTTGGTATCAGATGGGACTAGCGGGGGAAGGGTAGAGACCCAGTACTTC
12 TRBJ2-2 TRBV29-1 TRBD2 NA CSVSGGFGELFF TGCAGCGTTAGCGGGGGTTTTGGGGAGCTGTTTTTT
16 TRBJ2-6 TRBV5-1 NA NA CASSFTSGFGANVLTF TGCGCCAGCAGCTTTACTTCAGGGTTCGGGGCCAACGTCCTGACTTTC
15 TRBJ1-4 TRBV6-2/TRBV6-3 NA NA CASSLFQDRGEKLFF TGTGCCAGCAGTCTTTTCCAGGACCGGGGAGAAAAACTGTTTTTT
14 TRBJ1-4 TRBV5-8 TRBD1 NA CASSRGGLGEKLFF TGTGCCAGCAGTCGAGGGGGCTTGGGTGAAAAACTGTTTTTT
14 TRBJ2-1 TRBV6-6 TRBD2 NA CASGRGGGYNEQFF TGTGCCAGCGGACGGGGGGGCGGGTACAATGAGCAGTTCTTC
15 TRBJ2-5 TRBV9 NA NA CASSVSHRFQETQYF TGTGCCAGCAGCGTCTCCCACAGATTCCAAGAGACCCAGTACTTC
14 TRBJ2-3 TRBV5-4 TRBD2 once CASSFWDYTDTQYF TGTGCCAGCAGCTTCTGGGACTACACAGATACGCAGTATTTT
14 TRBJ2-5 TRBV5-1 NA NA CASSLGQSRETQYF TGCGCCAGCAGCTTGGGACAGTCAAGGGAGACCCAGTACTTC
14 TRBJ1-2 TRBV18 NA few CASSPTTENYGYTF TGTGCCAGCTCACCGACGACAGAGAACTATGGCTACACCTTC
12 TRBJ2-3 TRBV3-1/TRBV3-2 NA NA CASSQEPGAQYF TGTGCCAGCAGCCAGGAGCCGGGGGCGCAGTATTTT
15 TRBJ1-5 TRBV5-1 TRBD1 NA CASSFTGAGNQPQHF TGCGCCAGCAGCTTCACAGGGGCGGGTAATCAGCCCCAGCATTTT
16 TRBJ1-4 TRBV10-3 NA NA CAISESSRGALEKLFF TGTGCCATCAGTGAGTCTTCCCGCGGGGCCCTTGAAAAACTGTTTTTT
14 TRBJ1-5 TRBV5-1 NA NA CASSPRGEDQPQHF TGCGCCAGCAGCCCGCGAGGGGAGGATCAGCCCCAGCATTTT
15 TRBJ1-6 TRBV7-3 TRBD1 NA CASSLGQGGWSPLHF TGTGCCAGCAGCCTGGGACAGGGAGGGTGGTCACCCCTCCACTTT
14 TRBJ1-1 TRBV4-2 NA NA CASSQASGGYEAFF TGTGCCAGCAGCCAAGCCTCCGGAGGCTATGAAGCTTTCTTT
13 TRBJ1-5 TRBV7-2 NA NA CASCQQSNQPQHF TGTGCCAGCTGTCAACAGAGCAATCAGCCCCAGCATTTT
16 TRBJ2-6 TRBV7-9 NA NA CASRRPGNSGANVLTF TGTGCCAGCAGAAGACCGGGGAACTCTGGGGCCAACGTCCTGACTTTC
14 TRBJ2-3 TRBV6-5 NA NA CASKEGSSTDTQYF TGTGCCAGCAAAGAAGGCAGCAGCACAGATACGCAGTATTTT
15 TRBJ2-3 TRBV7-9 TRBD1 NA CASSSGQGAPDTQYF TGTGCCAGCAGCTCGGGACAGGGGGCCCCAGATACGCAGTATTTT
14 TRBJ1-6 TRBV5-6 NA NA CASSLYGGGSPLHF TGTGCCAGCAGCTTGTACGGGGGGGGTTCACCCCTCCACTTT
17 TRBJ2-1 TRBV28 TRBD2 NA CASSRYSGGGSYNEQFF TGTGCCAGCAGTCGCTATAGCGGGGGGGGCTCCTACAATGAGCAGTTCTTC
16 TRBJ2-5 TRBV24-1 TRBD1 NA CATSDSGQGAQETQYF TGTGCCACCAGTGATTCTGGACAGGGGGCTCAAGAGACCCAGTACTTC
16 TRBJ2-1 TRBV5-1 NA NA CASSLVGASSYNEQFF TGCGCCAGCAGCTTGGTGGGGGCGAGCTCCTACAATGAGCAGTTCTTC
14 TRBJ2-5 TRBV11-2 NA NA CASSLGGTGETQYF TGTGCCAGCAGCTTAGGGGGGACTGGGGAGACCCAGTACTTC
13 TRBJ1-1 TRBV6-5 NA few CASRTTRNTEAFF TGTGCCAGCAGAACTACCCGCAACACTGAAGCTTTCTTT
11 TRBJ2-3 TRBV12-1 NA once CAARGPDTQYF TGTGCCGCCAGGGGGCCGGATACGCAGTATTTT
15 TRBJ2-3 TRBV5-1 NA NA CASSLRDGGSDTQYF TGCGCCAGCAGCCTACGGGACGGTGGGTCAGATACGCAGTATTTT
14 TRBJ2-1 TRBV30 TRBD2 NA CAWSVGTRNNEQFF TGTGCCTGGAGCGTCGGGACTAGGAACAATGAGCAGTTCTTC
12 TRBJ1-2 TRBV2 NA NA CASSEEGYGYTF TGTGCCAGCAGTGAAGAAGGTTACGGCTACACCTTC
16 TRBJ2-2 TRBV5-6 NA NA CASSPSGSPNTGELFF TGTGCCAGCAGTCCCAGTGGTAGCCCGAACACCGGGGAGCTGTTTTTT
16 TRBJ1-2 TRBV4-1 NA medium-sized CASSQDSQGMDYGYTF TGCGCCAGCAGCCAAGATTCTCAGGGTATGGACTATGGCTACACCTTC
15 TRBJ1-2 TRBV9 NA NA CASSPRQARNYGYTF TGTGCCAGCAGCCCCCGACAGGCGCGTAACTATGGCTACACCTTC
15 TRBJ1-4 TRBV6-5 NA NA CASSPTGTISGKLFF TGTGCCAGCAGCCCCACCGGGACAATATCAGGGAAACTGTTTTTT
14 TRBJ1-1 TRBV18 NA NA CASSPVRSNTEAFF TGTGCCAGCTCACCGGTTCGGTCGAACACTGAAGCTTTCTTT
14 TRBJ1-1 TRBV10-3 TRBD1 NA CATRSRGQDTEAFF TGTGCCACCCGCTCGAGGGGGCAGGACACTGAAGCTTTCTTT
14 TRBJ2-2 TRBV5-1 NA few CASSFGQTTGELFF TGCGCCAGCAGCTTCGGACAGACCACCGGGGAGCTGTTTTTT
15 TRBJ1-5 TRBV7-2 NA NA CASSSPSYSNQPQHF TGTGCCAGCAGCTCACCCTCCTATAGCAATCAGCCCCAGCATTTT
17 TRBJ2-1 TRBV5-5 TRBD2 NA CASSPTIAGGRGWEQFF TGTGCCAGCAGCCCAACAATAGCGGGGGGGCGGGGTTGGGAGCAGTTCTTC
16 TRBJ1-2 TRBV6-6 NA NA CASRKGGTSADYGYTF TGTGCCAGCAGAAAAGGCGGGACAAGCGCCGACTATGGCTACACCTTC
15 TRBJ1-1 TRBV2 NA NA CASRERQSLNTEAFF TGTGCCAGCAGGGAGAGACAGTCCCTGAACACTGAAGCTTTCTTT